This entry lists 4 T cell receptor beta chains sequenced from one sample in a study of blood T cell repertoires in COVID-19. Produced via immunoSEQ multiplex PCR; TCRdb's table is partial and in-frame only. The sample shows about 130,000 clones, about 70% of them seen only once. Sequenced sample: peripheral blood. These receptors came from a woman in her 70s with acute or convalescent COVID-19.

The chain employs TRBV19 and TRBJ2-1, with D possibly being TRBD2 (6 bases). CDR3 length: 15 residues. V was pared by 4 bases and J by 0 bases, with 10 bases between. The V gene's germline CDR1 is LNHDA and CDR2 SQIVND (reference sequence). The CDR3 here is CASSSSGSSYNEQFF. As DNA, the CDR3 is TGTGCCAGTAGTAGTAGCGGTAGCTCCTACAATGAGCAGTTCTTC. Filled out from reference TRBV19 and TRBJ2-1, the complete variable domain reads DGGITQSPKYLFRKEGQNVTLSCEQNLNHDAMYWYRQDPGQGLRLIYYSQIVNDFQKGDIAEGYSVSREKKESFPLTVTSAQKNPTAFYLCASSSSGSSYNEQFFGPGTRLTVL.

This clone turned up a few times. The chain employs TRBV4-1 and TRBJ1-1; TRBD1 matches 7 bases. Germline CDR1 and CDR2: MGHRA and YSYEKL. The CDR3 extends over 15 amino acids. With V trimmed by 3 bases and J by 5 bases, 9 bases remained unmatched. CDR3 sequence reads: CASSQPTTGRTEAFF. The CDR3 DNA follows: TGCGCCAGCAGCCAGCCCACGACAGGGAGGACTGAAGCTTTCTTT.

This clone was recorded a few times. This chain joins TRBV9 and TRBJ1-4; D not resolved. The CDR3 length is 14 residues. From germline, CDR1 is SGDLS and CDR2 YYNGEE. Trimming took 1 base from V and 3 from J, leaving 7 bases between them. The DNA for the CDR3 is TGTGCCAGCAGCGTATCCGGGGCTAATGAAAAACTGTTTTTT. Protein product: CASSVSGANEKLFF.

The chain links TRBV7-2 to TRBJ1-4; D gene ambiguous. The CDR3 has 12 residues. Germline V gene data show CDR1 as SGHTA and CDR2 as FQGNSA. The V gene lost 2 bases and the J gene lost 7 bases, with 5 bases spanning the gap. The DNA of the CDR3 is TGTGCCAGCAGCTTATTCGGTGAAAAACTGTTTTTT. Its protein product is CASSLFGEKLFF.